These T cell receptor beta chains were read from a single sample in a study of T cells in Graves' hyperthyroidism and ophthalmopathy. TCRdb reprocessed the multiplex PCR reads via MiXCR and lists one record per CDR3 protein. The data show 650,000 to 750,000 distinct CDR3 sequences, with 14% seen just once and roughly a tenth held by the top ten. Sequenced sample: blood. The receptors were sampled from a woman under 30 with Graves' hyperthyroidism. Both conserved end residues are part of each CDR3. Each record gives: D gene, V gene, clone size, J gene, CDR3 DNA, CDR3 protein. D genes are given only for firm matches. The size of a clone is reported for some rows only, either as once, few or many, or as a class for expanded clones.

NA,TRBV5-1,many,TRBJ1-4,TGCGCCAGCAGCTTGCAGGCCGCGGGAGAAAAACTGTTTTTT,CASSLQAAGEKLFF
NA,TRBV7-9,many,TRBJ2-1,TGTGCCAGCAGCTCCGGGCCCCTAGCAGTTGTTAACAATGAGCAGTTCTTC,CASSSGPLAVVNNEQFF
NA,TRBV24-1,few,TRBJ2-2,TGTGCCACCGGGGGAGCGAACACCGGGGAGCTGTTTTTT,CATGGANTGELFF
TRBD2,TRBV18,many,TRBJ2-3,TGTGCCAGCTCACCATCGACTAGCGGAGCAGATACGCAGTATTTT,CASSPSTSGADTQYF
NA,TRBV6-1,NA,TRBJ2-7,TGTGCCACGGGTCTGTCCTACGAGCAGTACTTC,CATGLSYEQYF
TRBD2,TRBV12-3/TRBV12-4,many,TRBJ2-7,TGTGCCAGCAGTTTTTCGGGGAGGGGCTACGAGCAGTACTTC,CASSFSGRGYEQYF
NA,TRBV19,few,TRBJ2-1,TGTGCCAGTAGTATAGACGGCATTTTTTCCAGCTCCTACAATGAGCAGTTCTTC,CASSIDGIFSSSYNEQFF
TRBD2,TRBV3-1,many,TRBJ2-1,TGTGCCAGCAGCCCGGGACTAGCTAGGGTTGATGAGCAGTTCTTC,CASSPGLARVDEQFF
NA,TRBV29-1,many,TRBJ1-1,TGCAGCGTCAGCGACCGACAGTTGAACACTGAAGCTTTCTTT,CSVSDRQLNTEAFF
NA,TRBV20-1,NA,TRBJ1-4,TGCAGTGCTAGAGCATGGGGCCATTCTGCAACTAATGAAAAACTGTTTTTT,CSARAWGHSATNEKLFF
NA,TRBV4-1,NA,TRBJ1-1,TGCGCCAGCAGCCAAGCCCAAGGTCAATGGGCGAACACTGAAGCTTTCTTT,CASSQAQGQWANTEAFF
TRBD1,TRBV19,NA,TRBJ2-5,TGTGCCAGTAGTCCTGAACAGGGGTGGACAGAGACCCAGTACTTC,CASSPEQGWTETQYF
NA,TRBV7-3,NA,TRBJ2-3,TGTGCCAGCAGCTTAAACGGCCAGTCTAGCACAGATACGCAGTATTTT,CASSLNGQSSTDTQYF
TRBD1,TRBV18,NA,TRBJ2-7,TGTGCCAGCTCACCGGGGTTCGGGACAGGAACCTACGAGCAGTACTTC,CASSPGFGTGTYEQYF
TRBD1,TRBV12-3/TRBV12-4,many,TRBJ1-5,TGTGCCAGCAGTTTAGTCACAGGGGGGATTCAGCCCCAGCATTTT,CASSLVTGGIQPQHF
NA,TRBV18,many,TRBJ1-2,TGTGCCAGCTCACCACGCGCGTCCGCACCCGGCAACTATGGCTACACCTTC,CASSPRASAPGNYGYTF
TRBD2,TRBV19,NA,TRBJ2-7,TGTGCCAGTAGTGTCCTACTGGTAGCGGGGCCCAACGAGCAGTACTTC,CASSVLLVAGPNEQYF
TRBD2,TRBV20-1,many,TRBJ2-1,TGCAGTGCTAGAGAGGGTAGCGGGAGGTTTAATGAGCAGTTCTTC,CSAREGSGRFNEQFF
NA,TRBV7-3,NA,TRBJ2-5,TGTGCCAGAATACCTGCACGTTTGAGCAGGACCAAGGGGGAGACCCAGTACTTC,CARIPARLSRTKGETQYF
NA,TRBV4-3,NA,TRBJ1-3,TGCGCCAGCAGCCCTGATCGGTCGATTGGCCCCCGAAACACCATATATTTT,CASSPDRSIGPRNTIYF
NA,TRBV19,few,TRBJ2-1,TGTGCCAGTAGTTCCCCGCCGCCGGGGGCAAATGAGCAGTTCTTC,CASSSPPPGANEQFF
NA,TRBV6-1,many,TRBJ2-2,TGTGCCAGCAGTGAAGTTGGGTGGGCCGGGGAGCTGTTTTTT,CASSEVGWAGELFF
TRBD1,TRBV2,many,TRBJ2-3,TGTGCCAGCAGGTTGGACAGGGACACAGATACGCAGTATTTT,CASRLDRDTDTQYF
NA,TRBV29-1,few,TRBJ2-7,TGCAGCGTTGAGGCTGGGACCTACGAGCAGTACTTC,CSVEAGTYEQYF
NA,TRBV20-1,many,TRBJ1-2,TGCAGTGCTAGGCGACAAGATGGCTACACCTTC,CSARRQDGYTF
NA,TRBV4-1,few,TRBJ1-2,TGCGCCAGCAGCCAAGTGGTAGGGGGGGACTGGTATGGCTACACCTTC,CASSQVVGGDWYGYTF
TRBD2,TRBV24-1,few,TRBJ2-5,TGTGCCACCAGTGACCAAGGGACTAGCGCTCAAGAGACCCAGTACTTC,CATSDQGTSAQETQYF
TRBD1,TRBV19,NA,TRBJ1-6,TGTGCCAGTAGCCCCAGACAGGGGGATAATTCACCCCTCCACTTT,CASSPRQGDNSPLHF
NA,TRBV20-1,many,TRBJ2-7,TGCAGTGCTAGCCCTTCCCCAGGCGAGCAGTACTTC,CSASPSPGEQYF